A selection of T cell receptor beta chains follows, all from one sample in a study of cytomegalovirus exposure and HLA in healthy donors. The method was immunoSEQ multiplex PCR; TCRdb's version includes in-frame clones alone and lacks a portion of them. The data hold about 140,000 clones, with about three quarters observed a single time. What was sequenced was PBMCs. The receptors come from a female donor in good health and CMV-seronegative. Both conserved end residues are part of each CDR3. D genes are given only for firm matches. Expanded clones get a size class; other rows say once, few or many, or leave the size out.

v_gene	j_gene	abundance	d_gene	CDR3aa	CDR3nt
TRBV7-9	TRBJ2-6	few	-	CASQGSGANVLTF	TGTGCCAGCCAGGGGTCTGGGGCCAACGTCCTGACTTTC
TRBV5-1	TRBJ1-1	few	-	CASSLQGGNTEAFF	TGCGCCAGCAGCCTACAGGGTGGGAACACTGAAGCTTTCTTT
TRBV18	TRBJ1-1	-	TRBD1	CASSPLRDRSVGDTEAFF	TGTGCCAGCTCACCCCTCCGGGACAGGAGTGTTGGGGACACTGAAGCTTTCTTT
TRBV29-1	TRBJ2-5	-	-	CSVAQDSGTQYF	TGCAGCGTGGCCCAGGACTCGGGAACCCAGTACTTC
TRBV7-8	TRBJ2-1	-	-	CASSHRRTSSREQFF	TGTGCCAGCAGCCACCGAAGAACTAGCTCCCGGGAGCAGTTCTTC
TRBV5-8	TRBJ2-1	-	-	CASTPRVDSINEQFF	TGTGCCAGCACCCCACGGGTGGACAGTATCAATGAGCAGTTCTTC
TRBV10-3	TRBJ2-5	-	-	CATRPGRETQYF	TGTGCCACCCGCCCAGGGCGGGAGACCCAGTACTTC
TRBV18	TRBJ1-5	-	TRBD1	CASSPTGGQLGHQPQHF	TGTGCCAGCTCACCCACCGGGGGACAGTTGGGGCATCAGCCCCAGCATTTT
TRBV5-6	TRBJ1-3	-	-	CASSSRQTGGNTIYF	TGTGCCAGCAGTTCCAGACAGACTGGTGGAAACACCATATATTTT
TRBV19	TRBJ1-2	-	-	CASTTETGPTLYGYTF	TGTGCCAGTACCACTGAAACAGGGCCGACTCTTTATGGCTACACCTTC
TRBV4-1	TRBJ2-7	-	-	CASSQDSETLFSYEQYF	TGCGCCAGCAGCCAAGATTCGGAGACGTTGTTCTCCTACGAGCAGTACTTC
TRBV28	TRBJ1-1	once	-	CASIRLPPDTEAFF	TGTGCCAGCATCAGGCTTCCGCCGGACACTGAAGCTTTCTTT
TRBV5-1	TRBJ2-1	-	TRBD2	CASSLGTSGVNEQFF	TGCGCCAGCAGCTTGGGGACTAGCGGCGTCAATGAGCAGTTCTTC
TRBV9	TRBJ2-5	once	-	CASSSRILEQETQYF	TGTGCCAGCAGCTCCCGAATACTAGAACAAGAGACCCAGTACTTC
TRBV7-8	TRBJ2-7	-	-	CASSFKEAKSSYEQYF	TGTGCCAGCAGCTTTAAAGAGGCTAAAAGCTCCTACGAGCAGTACTTC
TRBV18	TRBJ1-1	-	TRBD1	CASSPGTGSKENTEAFF	TGTGCCAGCTCGCCCGGGACAGGGTCGAAGGAAAACACTGAAGCTTTCTTT
TRBV10-3	TRBJ2-4	-	TRBD1	CATRDREDIQYF	TGTGCCACCCGGGACAGGGAAGACATTCAGTACTTC
TRBV5-1	TRBJ2-1	once	TRBD1	CASSPGQGSAYNEQFF	TGCGCCAGCAGCCCAGGACAGGGAAGCGCCTACAATGAGCAGTTCTTC
TRBV7-9	TRBJ1-3	-	-	CASSILSGNTIYF	TGTGCCAGCAGCATCCTAAGTGGAAACACCATATATTTT
TRBV5-1	TRBJ1-2	once	-	CASSLEQGYGYTF	TGCGCCAGCAGCTTGGAACAGGGCTATGGCTACACCTTC
TRBV19	TRBJ1-2	-	-	CASSATGRGYTF	TGTGCCAGTAGTGCAACAGGGCGGGGCTACACCTTC
TRBV28	TRBJ1-1	-	-	CASRPTGTGGGTEAFF	TGTGCCAGCAGGCCCACCGGGACGGGGGGAGGCACTGAAGCTTTCTTT
TRBV7-8	TRBJ1-1	few	TRBD1	CASSTGQPSSTEAFF	TGTGCCAGCAGCACGGGACAGCCTTCGTCGACTGAAGCTTTCTTT
TRBV11-2	TRBJ2-6	-	TRBD1	CASSITGQTYSGANVLTF	TGTGCCAGCAGCATTACGGGACAGACCTACTCTGGGGCCAACGTCCTGACTTTC
TRBV28	TRBJ1-4	-	TRBD1	CASRAGDRAVEKLFF	TGTGCCAGCAGGGCCGGTGACAGGGCGGTTGAAAAACTGTTTTTT
TRBV29-1	TRBJ2-2	-	-	CSVESGESNTGELFF	TGCAGCGTTGAGTCGGGGGAGTCGAACACCGGGGAGCTGTTTTTT
TRBV5-1	TRBJ2-7	-	-	CASRNLAGGASSYEQYF	TGCGCCAGCAGAAACCTAGCTGGGGGGGCCAGCTCCTACGAGCAGTACTTC
TRBV5-6	TRBJ1-2	few	TRBD1	CASRYTRDRVNGYTF	TGTGCCAGCAGATATACCCGGGACAGGGTTAACGGCTACACCTTC
TRBV2	TRBJ1-4	-	-	CASSSREGGTNEKLFF	TGTGCCAGCAGTAGCCGTGAGGGTGGAACTAATGAAAAACTGTTTTTT
TRBV7-8	TRBJ1-5	-	-	CASSSLRTADNQPQHF	TGTGCCAGCAGCTCACTTCGGACAGCGGACAATCAGCCCCAGCATTTT
TRBV7-3	TRBJ2-3	-	TRBD2	CASSPTSGSDTQYF	TGTGCCAGCAGTCCAACTAGCGGATCAGATACGCAGTATTTT
TRBV7-3	TRBJ2-2	-	TRBD1	CASGTGGLRATGELFF	TGTGCCAGCGGGACAGGGGGCCTACGGGCCACCGGGGAGCTGTTTTTT
TRBV11-3	TRBJ1-3	-	-	CASSLAQVNSGNTIYF	TGTGCCAGCAGCTTAGCACAGGTGAACTCTGGAAACACCATATATTTT
TRBV5-6	TRBJ2-7	-	TRBD2	CASSSGLAGIIYEQYF	TGTGCCAGCAGCTCCGGACTAGCGGGGATTATCTACGAGCAGTACTTC
TRBV27	TRBJ2-7	-	TRBD1	CASRRTGAHEQYF	TGTGCCAGCAGACGGACAGGGGCACACGAGCAGTACTTC
TRBV15	TRBJ2-3	once	TRBD2	CATSRAGTSGTDTQYF	TGTGCCACCAGCAGAGCCGGGACTAGCGGAACAGATACGCAGTATTTT
TRBV10-3	TRBJ2-1	once	TRBD2	CAISERGLAGLSNEQFF	TGTGCCATCAGTGAGAGGGGACTAGCGGGGCTTAGCAATGAGCAGTTCTTC